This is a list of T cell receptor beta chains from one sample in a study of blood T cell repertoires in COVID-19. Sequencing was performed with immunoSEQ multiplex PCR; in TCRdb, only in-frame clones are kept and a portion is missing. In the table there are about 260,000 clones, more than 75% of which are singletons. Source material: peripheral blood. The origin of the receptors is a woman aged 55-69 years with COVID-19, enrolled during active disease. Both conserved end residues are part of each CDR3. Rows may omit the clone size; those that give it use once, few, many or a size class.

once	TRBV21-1	CASLNAFSGQAQETQYF
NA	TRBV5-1	CASSPGAGGELFF
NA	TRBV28	CASSQGGVDGTEAFF
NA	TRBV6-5	CASRDIRETQYF
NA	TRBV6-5	CASSSRLIAYEQYF
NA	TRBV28	CASGGAPRQGEQFF
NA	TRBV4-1	CASSQGQYNSPLHF
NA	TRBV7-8	CASSRVTRRQVVSEKLFF
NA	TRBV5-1	CASSLAGGSEAFF
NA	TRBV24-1	CATSDARQAGSEKLFF
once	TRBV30	CAWRPGRSSYEQYF
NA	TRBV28	CASERGRGLTHEQYF
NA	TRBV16	CASSPRASYEQYF
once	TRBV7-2	CASSRDRANYGYTF
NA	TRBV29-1	CSVALRDRAYGYTF
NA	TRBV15	CATSSRGQPDFLGRRTYYGYTF
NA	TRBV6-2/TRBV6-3	CASSSPGGELFF
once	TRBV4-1	CASSQDHVGQGGYGYTF
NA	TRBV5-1	CASSLGGTGSGGNTIYF
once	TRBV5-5	CASSFRGRRETQYF
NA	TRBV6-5	CASSYRDRRYNEQFF
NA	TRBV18	CTSSQDRAVEQYF
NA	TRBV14	CASSATGWRNEKLFF
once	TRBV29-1	CSVQRDLNEKLFF
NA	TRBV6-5	CASRHDRAAGYGYTF
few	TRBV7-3	CASSFGWNSPLHF
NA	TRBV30	CAWSVRQGRDSPLHF
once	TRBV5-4	CASSPPGDLSYEQYF
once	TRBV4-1	CASSRGSDTGELFF
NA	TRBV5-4	CASSLFDRAKYGYTF
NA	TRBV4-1	CASSQASHPRGNEQFF
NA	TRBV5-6	CASSLGTLGETQYF
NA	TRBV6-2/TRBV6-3	CASSRGQPSDTQYF
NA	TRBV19	CASSILTSPPHEQFF
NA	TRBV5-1	CASSLEIVEAGELFF
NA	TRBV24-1	CATSYGTREADEQFF
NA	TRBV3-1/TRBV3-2	CASGAGGRRHNEQFF
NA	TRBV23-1	CASSTLAGGGGEQFF
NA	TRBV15	CATSSRQGVNVLTF
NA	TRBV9	CASSVGSVTYNEQFF
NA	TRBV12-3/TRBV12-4	CASGSSYNEQFF
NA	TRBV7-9	CASKPGLAGEVYEQYF
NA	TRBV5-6	CASGLVGSSYNEQFF
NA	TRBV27	CASSFLDRVDTQYF
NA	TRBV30	CAWSATGDQPQHF